This entry features one T cell receptor (beta chain) sequence. The assay was immunoSEQ multiplex PCR, and TCRdb's table has in-frame clones only and misses some. Of roughly 9,000 clones in the sample, about 23% were seen once. The entry originates in a study of sequential checkpoint blockade in melanoma. The overall study: TCRβ was sequenced from DNA of approximately 99 pretreatment tumors.

Treatment of the sample: randomized to nivolumab then ipilimumab (arm A) or the reverse (arm B). Germline V lookup: CDR1 SGHRS, CDR2 YFSETQ. The CDR3 is 14 residues long. The germline V and J ends were trimmed by 5 bases and 8 bases, with 17 bases remaining between them. The gene calls are TRBV5-1 and TRBJ2-1, with TRBD2 as a possible D gene (6 bases). The sequences come from tumor tissue (inferred from file names), collected from a patient given nivolumab and ipilimumab in sequence. This TCR came from a human donor with melanoma. CDR3 in DNA: TGCGCCAGCAGGTCCGGGCGGGGCATCCATGAGCAGTTCTTC. Residues: CASRSGRGIHEQFF.